What follows are 27 T cell receptor beta chains derived from one specimen sequenced in a study of blood T cell repertoires in COVID-19. Clones were read by immunoSEQ multiplex PCR, and TCRdb kept only the in-frame ones, dropping some. This table holds 65,000 to 90,000 clones, 90% found once. The sequenced sample was peripheral blood. These receptors were obtained from a human donor in a cohort sampled during active COVID-19.

The chain links TRBV11-2 to TRBJ2-5; D ambiguous. This CDR3 region has 15 residues. With 2 bases removed from V and 5 bases from J, the gap between germline ends came to 15 bases. Germline V gives CDR1 SGHAT, CDR2 FQNNGV. In nucleotides, the CDR3 is TGTGCCAGCAGCTTATCGTCAGGCCTACGGGAGACCCAGTACTTC. This sequence encodes CASSLSSGLRETQYF.

The chain's CDR3 is CARRGSSGNTIYF. CDR3 DNA: TGTGCCCGCCGGGGGAGCTCTGGAAACACCATATATTTT. The chain carries TRBV30 and TRBJ1-3, with D tentatively TRBD1 (5 bases). CDR1 and CDR2 from the germline V gene are GTSNPN and SVGIG (reference sequence). The CDR3 spans 13 residues. V lost 8 bases and J lost 0, with 11 bases in between.

This clone was picked up a small number of times. The chain couples TRBV12-3 or TRBV12-4 to TRBJ1-2; maybe TRBD1 (5 bases). The CDR3 extends over 12 amino acids. V lost 2 bases to trimming and J lost 8 bases, with 9 bases between them. In DNA form, the CDR3 reads TGTGCCAGCAGTTTACAGGGAGGAGGCTACACCTTC. It specifies CASSLQGGGYTF.

V is TRBV5-1 and J is TRBJ2-5; 11 bases match TRBD2. The V gene end was trimmed by 3 bases and the J gene end by 1 base; junction bases not matched to a gene: 2. The germline CDR1 and CDR2 sequences are SGHRS and YFSETQ. The CDR3 runs to 15 residues. The CDR3 DNA is TGCGCCAGCAGCTCCGGGACTAGCGGCCAAGAGACCCAGTACTTC. Encoded protein: CASSSGTSGQETQYF.

The chain combines TRBV6-5 with TRBJ1-1; perhaps TRBD1 as D (6 bases). There are 14 residues in the CDR3. Germline V lookup: CDR1 MNHEY, CDR2 SVGAGI. V shed 8 bases and J shed 5 bases, with 18 bases lying between them. The CDR3, as DNA: TGTGCCAGCCATGAACAGGGCCTGGGGACTGAAGCTTTCTTT. Protein: CASHEQGLGTEAFF.

This rearrangement joins TRBV12-5 to TRBJ2-5; TRBD2 agrees at 8 bases. The germline gives CDR1 LGHNT, CDR2 FRNRAP. V lost 6 bases, J lost 5 bases, and 8 bases stayed unmatched. This CDR3 comprises 14 residues. The chain's CDR3 is CASGPGGAVETQYF. The CDR3 coding sequence is TGTGCTAGTGGACCCGGGGGGGCCGTGGAGACCCAGTACTTC.

This rearrangement joins TRBV6-4 to TRBJ1-1, with 7 bases identical to TRBD1. Germline values: CDR1 MRHNA, CDR2 SNTAGT. CDR3 length: 13 residues. The ends lost 6 bases at V and 5 bases at J; junction bases unmatched: 6. The CDR3 DNA reads as TGTGCCAGCAGACAGGGGTCCCGAACTGAAGCTTTCTTT. It encodes CASRQGSRTEAFF.

This chain links TRBV10-3 with TRBJ1-6; the D is unclear. Germline CDR1 and CDR2: ENHRY and SYGVKD. The CDR3 extends over 13 amino acids. V was cut by 6 bases and J by 8 bases, with 11 bases left in between. The CDR3, as DNA: TGTGCCATCAGGACCCTAGTCGATTCACCCCTCCACTTT. Encoded protein: CAIRTLVDSPLHF.

The V gene is TRBV19, the J gene TRBJ1-4; TRBD1 aligns across 9 bases. Losses at the gene ends were 5 bases for V and 8 bases for J; bases not matched to a gene: 6. CDR3 length: 14 amino acids. The V gene's germline CDR1 is LNHDA and CDR2 SQIVND (reference sequence). The CDR3 region is CASSPMGQGEKLFF. The CDR3 nucleotides read TGTGCCAGTAGTCCGATGGGACAGGGCGAAAAACTGTTTTTT.

This clone is medium-sized within its sample. The genes are TRBV5-3 and TRBJ1-2, with no clear D. TRBV5-3 is an ORF, with its function uncertain. The CDR3 sequence is 13 residues long. Trimming removed 3 bases from V and 0 bases from J, with 6 bases in between. The CDR3 sequence: CARSSGSNYGYTF. In nucleotides, the CDR3 is TGTGCCAGAAGCTCGGGTTCTAACTATGGCTACACCTTC.

The chain carries TRBV15 and TRBJ2-5; D gene ambiguous. There are 12 residues in the CDR3. Trimming removed 5 bases from V and 4 bases from J, with 8 bases in between. The germline gives CDR1 LNHNV, CDR2 YYDKDF (reference sequence). In nucleotides, the CDR3 is TGTGCCACCAGCGAAGCCCGAGAGACCCAGTACTTC. This gives the protein CATSEARETQYF.

The gene calls are TRBV29-1 and TRBJ1-3, with D unclear. The CDR3 loop spans 15 amino acids. V was clipped by 4 bases and J by 0 bases, with 13 bases between them. CDR1 is SQVTM, CDR2 ANQGSEA, per germline. The CDR3: CSVVFAASSGNTIYF. CDR3 bases: TGCAGCGTTGTCTTTGCGGCTAGCTCTGGAAACACCATATATTTT.

The chain is built from TRBV10-3 and TRBJ1-1, with D maybe TRBD1 (6 bases). The CDR3 is 14 residues long. Germline CDR1 ENHRY, CDR2 SYGVKD. The V end was cut by 3 bases, the J end by 1 base, with 9 bases between. The CDR3: CAISDRGANTEAFF. For the CDR3, the DNA is TGTGCCATCAGTGACCGGGGGGCGAACACTGAAGCTTTCTTT.

The V and J genes are TRBV2 and TRBJ1-2; 7 positions match TRBD1. Germline assignment: CDR1 SNHLY and CDR2 FYNNEI. The CDR3 loop spans 14 amino acids. Trimming took 8 bases from V and 3 from J; bases not matched to a gene: 9. The CDR3: CASSARDSYYGYTF. The CDR3 DNA reads as TGTGCCAGCTCTGCCCGGGACAGCTACTATGGCTACACCTTC.

The rearrangement joins TRBV2 to TRBJ1-1; 7 bases match TRBD1. CDR1 SNHLY and CDR2 FYNNEI come from the germline V gene. After removal of 4 bases from V and 11 bases from J, the junction contained 10 bases not matched to a gene. The length of the CDR3 is 13 residues. Here the CDR3 DNA reads TGTGCCAGCAGTGTCCCCTTGACAGGGTGGGCTTTCTTT. Residues: CASSVPLTGWAFF.

V and J are TRBV18 and TRBJ2-3; D call uncertain. V was trimmed by 2 bases and J by 5 bases, leaving 8 bases between them. The CDR3 runs 13 residues. In germline, CDR1 is KGHSH, CDR2 LQKENI. CDR3 nucleotide sequence: TGTGCCAGCTCACCAAACCACGGAGATACGCAGTATTTT. It translates to CASSPNHGDTQYF.

The chain couples TRBV27 to TRBJ2-7, with D hard to call. V lost 2 bases and J 0 bases, leaving 8 bases between the germline ends. This CDR3 comprises 14 residues. Germline CDR1 reads MNHEY; CDR2 reads SMNVEV (reference sequence). In nucleotides, the CDR3 is TGTGCCAGCAGTTTAGGGCCTACCTCCTACGAGCAGTACTTC. Its translation is CASSLGPTSYEQYF.

This clone was seen a single time. Different DNA sequences within this sample yield the same CDR3. This sequence joins TRBV3-1 (or the pseudogene TRBV3-2) and TRBJ1-3, with 9 bases that match TRBD1. The CDR3 extends over 15 amino acids. The ends lost 4 bases at V and 4 bases at J; junction bases unmatched: 5. From germline, CDR1 is LGHDT and CDR2 YNNKEL (reference sequence). CDR3: CASSRTGVRGNTIYF. The CDR3 region has the DNA TGTGCCAGCAGCCGGACAGGGGTGAGGGGAAACACCATATATTTT.

The rearrangement uses TRBV5-1 and TRBJ1-1, with D hard to call. Per germline, CDR1 SGHRS and CDR2 YFSETQ. The CDR3 consists of 14 residues. V gave up 4 bases and J gave up 0 bases, with 10 bases separating them. CDR3 sequence: CASSESSMNTEAFF. In DNA form, the CDR3 reads TGCGCCAGCAGCGAGAGTTCCATGAACACTGAAGCTTTCTTT. Full variable domain (remainder filled in from reference TRBV5-1 and TRBJ1-1): KAGVTQTPRYLIKTRGQQVTLSCSPISGHRSVSWYQQTPGQGLQFLFEYFSETQRNKGNFPGRFSGRQFSNSRSEMNVSTLELGDSALYLCASSESSMNTEAFFGQGTRLTVV.

The rearrangement links TRBV18 to TRBJ1-4; 7 bases match TRBD1. This CDR3 has 15 amino acids. After removal of 3 bases from V and 8 bases from J, the junction contained 9 bases not matched to a gene. Germline V gives CDR1 KGHSH, CDR2 LQKENI. Written as DNA, the CDR3 is TGTGCCAGCTCACCGGCACAGGGGAAGAACGAAAAACTGTTTTTT. Amino acids: CASSPAQGKNEKLFF.

The rearrangement links TRBV6-1 to TRBJ2-1; D might be TRBD2 (5 bases). V lost 0 bases and J lost 3, with 9 bases in between. From germline, CDR1 is MNHNS and CDR2 SASEGT. This CDR3 has 15 residues. The DNA for the CDR3 is TGTGCCAGCAGTGAAGCAGGGAGCATCTACAATGAGCAGTTCTTC. Its protein product is CASSEAGSIYNEQFF.

The J gene is TRBJ2-2, the V gene TRBV19, with a tentative D call TRBD1 (6 bases). With 1 base removed from V and 2 bases from J, the gap between germline ends came to 8 bases. Germline lookup yields CDR1 LNHDA and CDR2 SQIVND (reference sequence). The CDR3 runs 15 residues. CDR3 nucleotides: TGTGCCAGTAGTATAGTGACAGGTAACACCGGGGAGCTGTTTTTT. It is translated as CASSIVTGNTGELFF.

The V call is TRBV19, the J call TRBJ2-5, with TRBD2 identical over 7 bases. CDR3 length equals 12 residues. The V and J ends lost 10 bases and 7 bases, in that order; junction bases with no gene match: 9. Germline-derived CDR1 and CDR2 are LNHDA and SQIVND (reference sequence). Here the CDR3 reads CATQRDYGTQYF. The CDR3 DNA is TGTGCCACTCAGCGGGACTACGGGACCCAGTACTTC.

V is TRBV7-2 and J is TRBJ1-2; TRBD1 agrees at 7 bases. The CDR3 is made up of 18 amino acids. Trimming took 3 bases from V and 1 from J; bases not matched to a gene: 14. Germline CDR1 and CDR2: SGHTA and FQGNSA. As DNA, the CDR3 is TGTGCCAGCAGCTTTCCTCGACCGGACAGGATACTTAACTATGGCTACACCTTC. Translated: CASSFPRPDRILNYGYTF.

The chain has TRBV30 and TRBJ2-5; tentative D call: TRBD1 (5 bases). This CDR3 has 14 residues. CDR1 GTSNPN and CDR2 SVGIG come from the germline V gene (reference sequence). Between the trimmed V and J ends, which lost 0 bases and 3 bases, there was a span of 11 bases. In nucleotides, the CDR3 is TGTGCCTGGAGTGTACGGGCAGGGAAAGAGACCCAGTACTTC. This sequence encodes CAWSVRAGKETQYF. The variable domain in full, with the rest retrieved from reference TRBV30 and TRBJ2-5, is SQTIHQWPATLVQPVGSPLSLECTVEGTSNPNLYWYRQAAGRGLQLLFYSVGIGQISSEVPQNLSASRPQDRQFILSSKKLLLSDSGFYLCAWSVRAGKETQYFGPGTRLLVL.

V gene TRBV14 combines with J gene TRBJ1-3, with a tentative D call TRBD1 (6 bases). There are 21 residues in the CDR3. Germline CDR1 is SGHDN and CDR2 is FVKESK. Trimming took off 2 bases at V and 2 bases at J, with 28 bases between the two ends. The CDR3 reads CASSQSRLQGNQARPGNTIYF. The CDR3 region has the DNA TGTGCCAGCAGCCAATCACGATTACAGGGTAATCAGGCTCGGCCTGGAAACACCATATATTTT.

This chain links TRBV10-2 with TRBJ2-2; 10 nucleotides match TRBD2. The germline V gene has CDR1 WSHSY and CDR2 SAAADI. The V and J ends lost 4 bases and 0 bases, in that order; junction bases with no gene match: 2. CDR3 length: 16 residues. For the CDR3, the DNA is TGCGCCAGCAGTGGGACTAGCGGAACGAACACCGGGGAGCTGTTTTTT. This codes for CASSGTSGTNTGELFF.